Listed below are T cell receptor beta chains from one sample, sequenced in a study of T cells after yellow fever vaccination. In TCRdb, the 5' RACE reads were re-called with MiXCR into one record per CDR3 protein. The repertoire holds about 550,000 distinct CDR3 sequences, about 19% seen once, with approximately 15% in the top ten. The sequencing used PBMCs, collected 15 days after the yellow fever booster vaccination. These receptors were collected from a man aged 30 to 39 who received the YFV17D yellow fever vaccine. Both conserved end residues are part of each CDR3. Each record gives: V gene, D gene, clone size, J gene, CDR3 protein, CDR3 DNA. The D gene is left open where the match is weak. Some rows have no size entry. The others give once, few or many, or a class for an expanded clone.

V: TRBV20-1; D: -; size: many; J: TRBJ2-1; CDR3: CSASFGGIQPVF; DNA: TGCAGTGCTAGTTTTGGCGGCATACAGCCGGTCTTC
V: TRBV5-1; D: -; size: few; J: TRBJ2-1; CDR3: CASSTSVPNEQFF; DNA: TGCGCCAGCAGTACAAGCGTTCCCAATGAGCAGTTCTTC
V: TRBV20-1; D: TRBD2; size: -; J: TRBJ2-1; CDR3: CSAREGAGGYNEQFF; DNA: TGCAGTGCTAGAGAAGGAGCGGGAGGGTACAATGAGCAGTTCTTC
V: TRBV29-1; D: TRBD2; size: few; J: TRBJ2-1; CDR3: CSVNPGLGRNEQFF; DNA: TGCAGCGTAAATCCGGGACTAGGACGCAATGAGCAGTTCTTC
V: TRBV4-3; D: -; size: few; J: TRBJ2-7; CDR3: CASSQGRAQGYEQYF; DNA: TGCGCCAGCAGCCAGGGACGGGCCCAGGGGTACGAGCAGTACTTC
V: TRBV7-2; D: -; size: -; J: TRBJ1-2; CDR3: CASSLDFGTNYGYTF; DNA: TGTGCCAGCAGCTTAGATTTCGGAACTAACTATGGCTACACCTTC
V: TRBV7-6; D: TRBD2; size: -; J: TRBJ2-2; CDR3: CASSLGREAGELFF; DNA: TGTGCCAGCAGCTTAGGGCGGGAGGCCGGGGAGCTGTTTTTT
V: TRBV10-3; D: -; size: few; J: TRBJ2-1; CDR3: CAISELVGKQSSNEQFF; DNA: TGTGCCATCAGTGAGCTAGTGGGGAAACAGTCAAGCAATGAGCAGTTCTTC
V: TRBV20-1; D: -; size: -; J: TRBJ2-3; CDR3: CSARILDTQYF; DNA: TGCAGTGCTAGAATACTTGATACGCAGTATTTT
V: TRBV12-3/TRBV12-4; D: TRBD2; size: few; J: TRBJ2-7; CDR3: CASSLTSGRARYF; DNA: TGTGCCAGCAGTTTAACCAGCGGGAGGGCAAGGTACTTC
V: TRBV20-1; D: -; size: -; J: TRBJ2-1; CDR3: CSARALARNEQFF; DNA: TGCAGTGCTAGAGCCCTAGCCCGCAATGAGCAGTTCTTC
V: TRBV29-1; D: -; size: -; J: TRBJ2-2; CDR3: CSVEKSGELFF; DNA: TGCAGCGTTGAAAAGTCCGGGGAGCTGTTTTTT
V: TRBV7-2; D: -; size: -; J: TRBJ2-1; CDR3: CASIPQGGKQFF; DNA: TGTGCCAGCATCCCGCAGGGCGGTAAGCAGTTCTTC
V: TRBV18; D: TRBD1; size: -; J: TRBJ1-5; CDR3: CASSPDGQGTNNQPQHF; DNA: TGTGCCAGCTCACCAGACGGACAGGGAACGAACAATCAGCCCCAGCATTTT
V: TRBV5-6; D: -; size: few; J: TRBJ1-5; CDR3: CASSLFGNSNQPQHF; DNA: TGTGCCAGCAGCTTGTTCGGTAATAGCAATCAGCCCCAGCATTTT
V: TRBV12-3/TRBV12-4; D: -; size: -; J: TRBJ2-7; CDR3: CASSGARYYEQYF; DNA: TGTGCCAGCAGTGGGGCCCGCTACTACGAGCAGTACTTC
V: TRBV29-1; D: -; size: -; J: TRBJ2-1; CDR3: CSVDSVGNEQFF; DNA: TGCAGCGTGGACTCCGTAGGAAATGAGCAGTTCTTC
V: TRBV15; D: -; size: -; J: TRBJ2-7; CDR3: CATSPLRDRFYEQYF; DNA: TGTGCCACCAGCCCTCTCCGGGACCGCTTCTACGAGCAGTACTTC
V: TRBV28; D: TRBD2; size: -; J: TRBJ2-5; CDR3: CASSPGLAIQTQYF; DNA: TGTGCCAGCAGCCCCGGACTAGCTATACAGACCCAGTACTTC
V: TRBV29-1; D: -; size: -; J: TRBJ1-1; CDR3: CSVDRNTEAFF; DNA: TGCAGCGTTGATCGGAACACTGAAGCTTTCTTT
V: TRBV20-1; D: TRBD2; size: -; J: TRBJ2-1; CDR3: CSAKGSGRAGTTYNEQFF; DNA: TGCAGTGCTAAGGGTAGCGGGAGGGCCGGAACAACCTACAATGAGCAGTTCTTC
V: TRBV4-3; D: -; size: -; J: TRBJ1-4; CDR3: CASSHRAEGGKLFF; DNA: TGCGCCAGCAGCCACCGTGCCGAGGGGGGAAAACTGTTTTTT
V: TRBV6-5; D: -; size: -; J: TRBJ1-4; CDR3: CASSSRADNEKLFF; DNA: TGTGCCAGCAGTTCCCGGGCCGATAATGAAAAACTGTTTTTT
V: TRBV7-2; D: -; size: -; J: TRBJ1-5; CDR3: CASSHISGARNQPQHF; DNA: TGTGCCAGCAGCCATATATCGGGGGCGCGGAATCAGCCCCAGCATTTT
V: TRBV5-4; D: -; size: few; J: TRBJ2-1; CDR3: CASSSPGEYNEQFF; DNA: TGTGCCAGCAGCTCGCCGGGGGAATACAATGAGCAGTTCTTC
V: TRBV20-1; D: -; size: -; J: TRBJ1-2; CDR3: CSAKAGTVKIVTF; DNA: TGCAGTGCCAAGGCGGGGACGGTGAAGATAGTCACCTTC
V: TRBV4-3; D: -; size: -; J: TRBJ2-1; CDR3: CASSQDNWVEQFF; DNA: TGCGCCAGCAGCCAAGATAACTGGGTGGAGCAGTTCTTC
V: TRBV7-8; D: TRBD2; size: -; J: TRBJ2-7; CDR3: CASSSRLAGALYEQYF; DNA: TGTGCCAGCAGCTCGAGACTAGCGGGAGCCCTCTACGAGCAGTACTTC
V: TRBV4-3; D: -; size: -; J: TRBJ1-2; CDR3: CASSSGGFLDRYTF; DNA: TGCGCCAGCAGTTCTGGCGGGTTTTTGGATCGCTACACCTTC
V: TRBV5-1; D: -; size: -; J: TRBJ2-5; CDR3: CASSLGPVETQYF; DNA: TGCGCCAGCAGCTTGGGGCCCGTGGAGACCCAGTACTTC
V: TRBV28; D: TRBD2; size: -; J: TRBJ2-2; CDR3: CASSPPGGTRNTGELFF; DNA: TGTGCCAGCAGCCCCCCCGGTGGGACTAGAAACACCGGGGAGCTGTTTTTT
V: TRBV7-2; D: -; size: -; J: TRBJ2-4; CDR3: CASSLSLDGNIQYF; DNA: TGTGCCAGCAGCTTATCCCTGGATGGAAACATTCAGTACTTC
V: TRBV4-2; D: TRBD2; size: -; J: TRBJ2-5; CDR3: CASSQDSGTSFGETQYF; DNA: TGTGCCAGCAGCCAAGATTCTGGGACTAGTTTCGGGGAGACCCAGTACTTC
V: TRBV6-2/TRBV6-3; D: -; size: few; J: TRBJ1-1; CDR3: CASSYWATLNTEAFF; DNA: TGTGCCAGCAGTTACTGGGCGACGCTGAACACTGAAGCTTTCTTT
V: TRBV20-1; D: TRBD1; size: -; J: TRBJ1-5; CDR3: CSARGTAYSNQPQHF; DNA: TGCAGTGCCCGCGGGACAGCTTATAGCAATCAGCCCCAGCATTTT
V: TRBV7-2; D: -; size: few; J: TRBJ2-5; CDR3: CASSIMRLWQETQYF; DNA: TGTGCCAGCAGCATTATGCGGCTGTGGCAAGAGACCCAGTACTTC
V: TRBV25-1; D: TRBD1; size: few; J: TRBJ2-1; CDR3: CASGRDRVQFF; DNA: TGTGCCAGCGGCCGGGACAGGGTACAGTTCTTC
V: TRBV20-1; D: TRBD2; size: -; J: TRBJ2-7; CDR3: CSATGTLAGGTTYEQYF; DNA: TGCAGTGCTACCGGCACACTAGCGGGAGGAACTACCTACGAGCAGTACTTC
V: TRBV12-3/TRBV12-4; D: -; size: few; J: TRBJ2-3; CDR3: CASSPQVGDTQYF; DNA: TGTGCCAGCAGTCCTCAAGTGGGAGATACGCAGTATTTT
V: TRBV6-5; D: -; size: few; J: TRBJ2-3; CDR3: CASSRTPGAQYF; DNA: TGTGCCAGCAGTCGGACTCCCGGAGCGCAGTATTTT
V: TRBV5-5; D: TRBD1; size: few; J: TRBJ2-3; CDR3: CASSSLTGASTDTQYF; DNA: TGTGCCAGCAGCTCCCTGACAGGGGCGTCCACAGATACGCAGTATTTT
V: TRBV7-2; D: -; size: -; J: TRBJ2-7; CDR3: CASSLYPYEQYF; DNA: TGTGCCAGCAGCTTATACCCCTACGAGCAGTACTTC
V: TRBV20-1; D: -; size: few; J: TRBJ2-3; CDR3: CSASGPSSTDTQYF; DNA: TGCAGTGCTAGCGGACCAAGCAGCACAGATACGCAGTATTTT
V: TRBV5-8; D: TRBD2; size: -; J: TRBJ2-2; CDR3: CASSLVFSGSGTGELFF; DNA: TGTGCCAGCAGCTTGGTCTTTAGCGGGAGCGGGACCGGGGAGCTGTTTTTT
V: TRBV4-3; D: -; size: -; J: TRBJ1-1; CDR3: CASSQETRNTEAFF; DNA: TGCGCCAGCAGCCAAGAGACCCGAAACACTGAAGCTTTCTTT
V: TRBV6-2/TRBV6-3; D: -; size: -; J: TRBJ2-7; CDR3: CASTPSRASYEQYF; DNA: TGTGCCAGCACGCCCTCCCGGGCCTCCTACGAGCAGTACTTC
V: TRBV6-2/TRBV6-3; D: TRBD1; size: few; J: TRBJ1-2; CDR3: CASRQTGEGYTF; DNA: TGTGCCAGCAGACAGACAGGGGAAGGCTACACCTTC
V: TRBV12-3/TRBV12-4; D: TRBD1; size: few; J: TRBJ2-3; CDR3: CASSFSGGRNTQYF; DNA: TGTGCCAGCAGTTTTTCAGGGGGCCGGAATACGCAGTATTTT
V: TRBV7-2; D: TRBD2; size: -; J: TRBJ2-7; CDR3: CASSLALAGVSEQYF; DNA: TGTGCCAGCAGCTTAGCGCTGGCGGGAGTAAGCGAGCAGTACTTC
V: TRBV5-1; D: TRBD2; size: many; J: TRBJ2-7; CDR3: CASSLDGTSSYEQYF; DNA: TGCGCCAGCAGCTTGGACGGGACTAGCTCCTACGAGCAGTACTTC
V: TRBV6-2/TRBV6-3; D: TRBD1; size: few; J: TRBJ1-1; CDR3: CASSSGQGWSEAFF; DNA: TGTGCCAGCAGTTCCGGACAGGGATGGTCTGAAGCTTTCTTT
V: TRBV11-2; D: TRBD2; size: -; J: TRBJ2-1; CDR3: CASSLDAGGRNEQFF; DNA: TGTGCCAGCAGCTTAGATGCGGGAGGGCGGAATGAGCAGTTCTTC
V: TRBV20-1; D: -; size: few; J: TRBJ2-3; CDR3: CSAQSGQISTDTQYF; DNA: TGCAGTGCTCAATCAGGACAGATTAGCACAGATACGCAGTATTTT
V: TRBV18; D: TRBD1; size: -; J: TRBJ2-2; CDR3: CASSTTGTGHGELFF; DNA: TGTGCCAGCTCAACGACCGGGACAGGACACGGGGAGCTGTTTTTT
V: TRBV5-1; D: TRBD2; size: few; J: TRBJ2-3; CDR3: CASSLVSSGSGADTQYF; DNA: TGCGCCAGCAGCTTGGTGTCTAGCGGGAGTGGAGCAGATACGCAGTATTTT
V: TRBV19; D: -; size: -; J: TRBJ2-1; CDR3: CASSSRGGYEQFF; DNA: TGTGCCAGTAGTTCTCGAGGAGGCTATGAGCAGTTCTTC
V: TRBV7-9; D: -; size: -; J: TRBJ2-3; CDR3: CASSLVLAPDTQYF; DNA: TGTGCCAGCAGCTTAGTTCTCGCGCCAGATACGCAGTATTTT
V: TRBV19; D: -; size: -; J: TRBJ2-1; CDR3: CASTLGKGPGAPQFF; DNA: TGTGCCAGTACCCTTGGGAAGGGACCCGGGGCCCCTCAGTTCTTC
V: TRBV5-8; D: -; size: -; J: TRBJ2-2; CDR3: CASSLIGANTGELFF; DNA: TGTGCCAGCAGCTTAATCGGCGCGAACACCGGGGAGCTGTTTTTT
V: TRBV6-2/TRBV6-3; D: -; size: -; J: TRBJ1-5; CDR3: CASSYSVLQPQHF; DNA: TGTGCCAGCAGTTACTCGGTCTTACAGCCCCAGCATTTT